This T cell receptor (beta chain) was sequenced during a study of OX40 agonist ivuxolimab in advanced cancers. Background for the entire study: Ivuxolimab was a fully human IgG2 agonistic monoclonal antibody targeting the costimulatory receptor OX40 (CD134). In the dose-escalation cohort, approximately 82% of patients were male, and the mean age was approximately 60 years, with a range of 23 to 79. The paper describes the monotherapy dose-escalation part (N ≈ 51 patients) of the phase I trial of ivuxolimab. Of the 52 patients in dose escalation, around 20 had hepatocellular carcinoma, some 15 had melanoma, 9 had renal cell carcinoma and 9 had head and neck cancer. Peripheral TCRbeta sequencing aimed to test whether ivuxolimab altered TCR sequence diversity and caused clonal T-cell expansion. Partial responses occurred in three dose-escalation patients: two with cutaneous melanoma and one with hepatocellular carcinoma. Patients were allowed to have had prior anti-PD-1, anti-PD-L1 or anti-CTLA-4 therapy, and around two fifths of the dose-escalation patients had been treated with checkpoint inhibitors. Intravenous ivuxolimab was administered to patients every 2 weeks at six dose levels: 0.01, 0.1, 0.3, 1.5, 3 and 10 mg/kg.

The trial excluded patients who had a history of autoimmune disease or were on systemic immunosuppression. In every dose cohort, peripheral blood was drawn for TCR sequencing at baseline, cycle 4 day 1, and cycle 7 day 1. Samples came from an open-label, multicenter, first-in-human phase I dose-escalation trial of ivuxolimab. Adults with locally advanced or metastatic head and neck squamous cell, hepatocellular, melanoma or renal cell carcinoma were enrolled in the trial. Before TCR sequencing, CD4+ T cells and CD8+ T cells from peripheral blood were sorted into separate populations. What the work shows at the level of the full study, not this receptor alone: Low levels of normalized T-cell clonal expansion were also seen in some nonresponding patients. At doses of 0.1 to 3.0 mg/kg, clonal expansion of both CD4+ and CD8+ T cells in blood was seen between baseline and week 6. Partial responders in the 0.1-3.0 mg/kg groups had among the lowest normalized peripheral clonal expansion, especially among CD8+ T cells. The antigen specificity of the peripheral T cells that underwent clonal expansion was not determined. On average, CD8+ T cells showed more expanded clones than CD4+ T cells after ivuxolimab.

CDR1 and CDR2 (SGHNT, YYREEE) derive from the germline V gene (reference sequence). V ends up 4 bases short and J 5 bases short, with an unmatched junction base count of 1. From the cysteine through the phenylalanine, the CDR3 covers 12 amino acids. Only CDR3 DNA remains: 36 bases, in frame from the first base. For sequencing of the TCRbeta CDR3 region, genomic DNA was extracted from the sorted cells. The immunoSEQ Assay was used for sequencing of TCRbeta CDR3 regions. TCRdb retrieved this table from immuneACCESS and kept in-frame rearrangements only. Not all clones are present; in checked studies, unresolved V genes account for under half, and no reason is known for the remainder. The sample records some 65,000 clones, around 90% of which are singletons. The ten largest account for less than 3.5% of the sample. Details on this clone: The antigen it binds to is not known. Base qualities were left out, and no much larger clone turns up one base away.

Rearrangement joined TRBV5-4 to TRBJ2-5; 8 bases in the middle match TRBD1. Source: CD4+ or CD8+ T cells sorted from blood, taken in a trial of the OX40 agonist ivuxolimab. The TCR comes from an adult with an advanced solid tumor such as melanoma, head and neck, liver or kidney cancer. CDR3 loop: CASSRDRETQYF. The DNA sequence is TGTGCCAGCAGCCGGGACAGGGAGACCCAGTACTTC.